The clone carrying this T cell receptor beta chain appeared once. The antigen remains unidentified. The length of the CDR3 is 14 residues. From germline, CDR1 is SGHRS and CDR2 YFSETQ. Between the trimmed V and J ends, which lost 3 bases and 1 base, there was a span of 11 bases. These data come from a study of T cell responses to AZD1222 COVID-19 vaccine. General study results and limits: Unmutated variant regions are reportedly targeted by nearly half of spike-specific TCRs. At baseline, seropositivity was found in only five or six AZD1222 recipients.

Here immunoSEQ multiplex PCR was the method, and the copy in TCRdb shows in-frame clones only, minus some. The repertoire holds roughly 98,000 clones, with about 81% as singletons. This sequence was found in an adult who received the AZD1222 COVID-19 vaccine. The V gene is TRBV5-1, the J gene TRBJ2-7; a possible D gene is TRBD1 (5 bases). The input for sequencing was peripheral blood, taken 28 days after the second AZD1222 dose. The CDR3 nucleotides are TGCGCCAGCAGCTCCGTTCAGGGTTCCTACGAGCAGTACTTC. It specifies CASSSVQGSYEQYF.